This is a list of T cell receptor beta chains from one sample in a study of T-cell memory formation after mild COVID-19. TCRdb processed the 5' RACE reads anew with MiXCR; each CDR3 protein has one entry. The table lists fewer than 450,000 distinct CDR3 sequences, around 24% of them singletons, with roughly 9.7% in the top ten. Sequenced: PBMCs or a T cell subset sorted from them (not recorded which). These receptors were taken from an adult woman who had mild COVID-19 (a few samples of this study predate the infection). Cell type and time point are not known. CDR3s include the opening cysteine and the closing phenylalanine or tryptophan. A D gene is named only where the DNA matches it firmly. Expanded clones get a size class; other rows say once, few or many, or leave the size out.

V gene: TRBV5-1
clone size: NA
J gene: TRBJ2-3
D gene: NA
CDR3 DNA: TGCGCCAGCAGCTTGTGGGGCACAGATACGCAGTATTTT
CDR3 protein: CASSLWGTDTQYF

V gene: TRBV18
clone size: NA
J gene: TRBJ1-1
D gene: NA
CDR3 DNA: TGTGCCAGCTCACCACAGGCTTCGAACACTGAAGCTTTCTTT
CDR3 protein: CASSPQASNTEAFF

V gene: TRBV6-6
clone size: NA
J gene: TRBJ2-2
D gene: NA
CDR3 DNA: TGTGCCAGCAGGGACCGGGACATAAACACCGGGGAGCTGTTTTTT
CDR3 protein: CASRDRDINTGELFF

V gene: TRBV10-3
clone size: NA
J gene: TRBJ1-1
D gene: TRBD1
CDR3 DNA: TGTGCCATCAGCCCAGGGGGCACTGAAGCTTTCTTT
CDR3 protein: CAISPGGTEAFF

V gene: TRBV19
clone size: few
J gene: TRBJ1-5
D gene: TRBD1
CDR3 DNA: TGTGCCAGTAGTATTCAGGGGGGTCAGCCCCAGCATTTT
CDR3 protein: CASSIQGGQPQHF

V gene: TRBV12-3/TRBV12-4
clone size: few
J gene: TRBJ1-5
D gene: TRBD1
CDR3 DNA: TGTGCCAGCAGACGGGACAGTTGGGAGCCCCAGCATTTT
CDR3 protein: CASRRDSWEPQHF

V gene: TRBV29-1
clone size: few
J gene: TRBJ1-1
D gene: NA
CDR3 DNA: TGCAGCGTTGGGGGACGCATGAACACTGAAGCTTTCTTT
CDR3 protein: CSVGGRMNTEAFF

V gene: TRBV5-1
clone size: NA
J gene: TRBJ2-3
D gene: TRBD2
CDR3 DNA: TGCGCCAGCAGCACAATTGGGACTAGCGGAGCAGATACGCAGTATTTT
CDR3 protein: CASSTIGTSGADTQYF

V gene: TRBV10-3
clone size: few
J gene: TRBJ1-5
D gene: NA
CDR3 DNA: TGTGCCATCAGTGAGTCACGACAGCCCCAGCATTTT
CDR3 protein: CAISESRQPQHF

V gene: TRBV4-3
clone size: few
J gene: TRBJ2-1
D gene: NA
CDR3 DNA: TGCGCCAGCAGCCAAGCCATTGGGGAGTTGGCCCACAATGAGCAGTTCTTC
CDR3 protein: CASSQAIGELAHNEQFF

V gene: TRBV27
clone size: NA
J gene: TRBJ1-4
D gene: TRBD1
CDR3 DNA: TGTGCCAGCAGTTTACAGGGGGATGAAAAACTGTTTTTT
CDR3 protein: CASSLQGDEKLFF

V gene: TRBV13
clone size: few
J gene: TRBJ2-4
D gene: TRBD1
CDR3 DNA: TGTGCCAGCAGCTCCCGACAGGGGGCCAAAAACATTCAGTACTTC
CDR3 protein: CASSSRQGAKNIQYF

V gene: TRBV9
clone size: many
J gene: TRBJ2-3
D gene: TRBD2
CDR3 DNA: TGTGCCAGCAGCGCAACTCTAAGCGGGGCAGATACGCAGTATTTT
CDR3 protein: CASSATLSGADTQYF

V gene: TRBV12-3/TRBV12-4
clone size: medium-sized
J gene: TRBJ2-5
D gene: NA
CDR3 DNA: TGTGCCAGCAGTTTAGGCGAGACCCAGTACTTC
CDR3 protein: CASSLGETQYF

V gene: TRBV7-9
clone size: NA
J gene: TRBJ1-2
D gene: TRBD1
CDR3 DNA: TGTGCCAGCAGCTTAGAGGGGGCGCCGAACTATGGCTACACCTTC
CDR3 protein: CASSLEGAPNYGYTF

V gene: TRBV7-8
clone size: NA
J gene: TRBJ2-3
D gene: TRBD2
CDR3 DNA: TGTGCCAGCAGCGGGACTAGCGGGGGGCGAAACACAGATACGCAGTATTTT
CDR3 protein: CASSGTSGGRNTDTQYF

V gene: TRBV6-5
clone size: NA
J gene: TRBJ1-2
D gene: NA
CDR3 DNA: TGTGCCAGCAGTTACTCCGCGGCAGGGGATGGCTACACCTTC
CDR3 protein: CASSYSAAGDGYTF

V gene: TRBV28
clone size: NA
J gene: TRBJ2-3
D gene: NA
CDR3 DNA: TGTGCCAGCAGTTCCAGGGGCCATACGCAGTATTTT
CDR3 protein: CASSSRGHTQYF

V gene: TRBV24-1
clone size: NA
J gene: TRBJ2-5
D gene: NA
CDR3 DNA: TGTGCCACCAGTGATTTGACTAGTTGGGACAAAGAGACCCAGTACTTC
CDR3 protein: CATSDLTSWDKETQYF

V gene: TRBV4-1
clone size: few
J gene: TRBJ2-2
D gene: NA
CDR3 DNA: TGCGCCAGCAGCCGGACAGTGCTGAACACCGGGGAGCTGTTTTTT
CDR3 protein: CASSRTVLNTGELFF

V gene: TRBV20-1
clone size: NA
J gene: TRBJ2-7
D gene: NA
CDR3 DNA: TGCAGTGCTAGACAGGGCAACAACGAGCAGTACTTC
CDR3 protein: CSARQGNNEQYF

V gene: TRBV4-3
clone size: NA
J gene: TRBJ2-1
D gene: TRBD2
CDR3 DNA: TGCGCCAGCAGCCAAGAGGCGGGAGCATGGTACAATGAGCAGTTCTTC
CDR3 protein: CASSQEAGAWYNEQFF

V gene: TRBV7-9
clone size: few
J gene: TRBJ2-1
D gene: NA
CDR3 DNA: TGTGCCAGCAGCCTCACCGAACTGACTTACAATGAGCAGTTCTTC
CDR3 protein: CASSLTELTYNEQFF

V gene: TRBV30
clone size: few
J gene: TRBJ1-3
D gene: TRBD1
CDR3 DNA: TGTGCCTGGAGTGTTCAGGGGGCTCTGAGAAACACCATATATTTT
CDR3 protein: CAWSVQGALRNTIYF

V gene: TRBV11-2
clone size: many
J gene: TRBJ1-1
D gene: NA
CDR3 DNA: TGCGCCAGCAGCTTGGATCGGACTGAAGCTTTCTTT
CDR3 protein: CASSLDRTEAFF

V gene: TRBV13
clone size: few
J gene: TRBJ2-3
D gene: TRBD2
CDR3 DNA: TGTGCCAGCAGCTTAGTGGGACTAGCGGGAGTCACAGATACGCAGTATTTT
CDR3 protein: CASSLVGLAGVTDTQYF

V gene: TRBV4-3
clone size: NA
J gene: TRBJ1-1
D gene: NA
CDR3 DNA: TGCGCCAGCAGCCAAGAGAACAAAAGGGAGAGAGCTTTCTTT
CDR3 protein: CASSQENKRERAFF

V gene: TRBV20-1
clone size: few
J gene: TRBJ2-1
D gene: NA
CDR3 DNA: TGCAGTGCTAGAGACGACAGGCAATACTACAATGAGCAGTTCTTC
CDR3 protein: CSARDDRQYYNEQFF

V gene: TRBV10-3
clone size: NA
J gene: TRBJ1-5
D gene: NA
CDR3 DNA: TGTGCCATCAGTGAGCCCGGGGGTGGGCAGCCCCAGCATTTT
CDR3 protein: CAISEPGGGQPQHF

V gene: TRBV18
clone size: NA
J gene: TRBJ2-3
D gene: TRBD2
CDR3 DNA: TGTGCCAGCACACTTGTGACTAGCGGCACAGATACGCAGTATTTT
CDR3 protein: CASTLVTSGTDTQYF

V gene: TRBV20-1
clone size: NA
J gene: TRBJ2-5
D gene: NA
CDR3 DNA: TGCAGCGCCTGGGGCGGCTCCTGGGGGCAAGAGACCCAGTACTTC
CDR3 protein: CSAWGGSWGQETQYF

V gene: TRBV29-1
clone size: few
J gene: TRBJ1-1
D gene: NA
CDR3 DNA: TGCAGCCCTCCTGTGGAGAACACTGAAGCTTTCTTT
CDR3 protein: CSPPVENTEAFF

V gene: TRBV5-1
clone size: NA
J gene: TRBJ1-1
D gene: NA
CDR3 DNA: TGCGCCAGCAGCGTGGGGGGACCCTCTACGGTTAGTGAAGCTTTCTTT
CDR3 protein: CASSVGGPSTVSEAFF

V gene: TRBV5-1
clone size: few
J gene: TRBJ2-2
D gene: TRBD1
CDR3 DNA: TGCGCCAGCAGCTCTCGACAGGGGAGCACCGGGGAGCTGTTTTTT
CDR3 protein: CASSSRQGSTGELFF

V gene: TRBV30
clone size: NA
J gene: TRBJ1-6
D gene: NA
CDR3 DNA: TGTGCCTGGAGTGTAAGGCGAGAGGGGGATAATTCACCCCTCCACTTT
CDR3 protein: CAWSVRREGDNSPLHF

V gene: TRBV7-2
clone size: few
J gene: TRBJ2-7
D gene: TRBD2
CDR3 DNA: TGTGCCAGCAGCTTATACGCGGGAGGATCAGACGAGCAGTACTTC
CDR3 protein: CASSLYAGGSDEQYF

V gene: TRBV20-1
clone size: many
J gene: TRBJ2-7
D gene: NA
CDR3 DNA: TGCAGTGCTAGCGGGGTCTACGAGCAGTACTTC
CDR3 protein: CSASGVYEQYF

V gene: TRBV20-1
clone size: few
J gene: TRBJ1-3
D gene: NA
CDR3 DNA: TGCAGTGCTAGACTGATGGGGGGAAACACCATATATTTT
CDR3 protein: CSARLMGGNTIYF

V gene: TRBV4-1
clone size: few
J gene: TRBJ1-1
D gene: TRBD1
CDR3 DNA: TGCGCCAGCAGCCAAGTCGGACAGGCGAACACTGAAGCTTTCTTT
CDR3 protein: CASSQVGQANTEAFF

V gene: TRBV15
clone size: few
J gene: TRBJ2-3
D gene: NA
CDR3 DNA: TGTGCCACCCTCCGGGCGGGGGCTAGCACAGATACGCAGTATTTT
CDR3 protein: CATLRAGASTDTQYF

V gene: TRBV2
clone size: NA
J gene: TRBJ2-5
D gene: NA
CDR3 DNA: TGTGCCAGCAGTGAAGGTCCCGTCAGCTCCCAAGAGACCCAGTACTTC
CDR3 protein: CASSEGPVSSQETQYF

V gene: TRBV5-1
clone size: NA
J gene: TRBJ2-7
D gene: NA
CDR3 DNA: TGCGCCAGCAGCCCGGGACTGGCCTCCAACTACGAGCAGTACTTC
CDR3 protein: CASSPGLASNYEQYF

V gene: TRBV12-3/TRBV12-4
clone size: NA
J gene: TRBJ1-1
D gene: NA
CDR3 DNA: TGTGCCAGCAGTTTCACAGGGCAGCGGGCTTTCTTT
CDR3 protein: CASSFTGQRAFF

V gene: TRBV2
clone size: NA
J gene: TRBJ2-2
D gene: TRBD1
CDR3 DNA: TGTGCCAGCAAGAGGGGGCCCGGGGAGCTGTTTTTT
CDR3 protein: CASKRGPGELFF

V gene: TRBV4-1
clone size: NA
J gene: TRBJ2-7
D gene: TRBD1
CDR3 DNA: TGCGCCAGCAGCCAAGATTGGGGACAGGGGACCTACGAGCAGTACTTC
CDR3 protein: CASSQDWGQGTYEQYF

V gene: TRBV7-2
clone size: few
J gene: TRBJ2-1
D gene: TRBD2
CDR3 DNA: TGTGCCAGCAGCTTGGAGAGCGGGGTCGATGAGCAGTTCTTC
CDR3 protein: CASSLESGVDEQFF